This TCR beta chain was sequenced in a study of response to subunit inactivated influenza vaccine. TCRdb passed the RT-PCR reads through MiXCR, listing each CDR3 protein once. In the table there are 150,000 to 200,000 distinct CDR3 sequences, more than 10% of which are singletons. CDR1 and CDR2 (germline): MDHEN, SYDVKM. This CDR3 is built from 15 residues. Trimming cost V 7 bases and J 4 bases, with 19 bases left between them. This same sample was also taken into another study, of T cells expressing NK-cell markers. That investigation notes: Scientists made TCR beta cDNA using 5'RACE template switching with UMIs. Serological testing identified seven of the eight sequenced donors as HCMV-seropositive and one as seronegative. Several experiments employed an anti-gamma-delta TCR antibody to confine sorting to alpha-beta TCR T cells. Leadership of the CD3+CD56-NKG2C+ fraction also belonged to these clonotypes in several donors.

Here the sequenced sample was CD8+ T cells sorted from PBMCs, taken less than 13 days after vaccination. This chain links TRBV28 with TRBJ2-5; maybe TRBD2 (5 bases). The source is a man aged 45-65 years who received an inactivated influenza vaccine. CDR3 residues: CASNEGTQMVETQYF. The CDR3 DNA is TGTGCCAGCAACGAGGGAACGCAGATGGTAGAGACCCAGTACTTC.